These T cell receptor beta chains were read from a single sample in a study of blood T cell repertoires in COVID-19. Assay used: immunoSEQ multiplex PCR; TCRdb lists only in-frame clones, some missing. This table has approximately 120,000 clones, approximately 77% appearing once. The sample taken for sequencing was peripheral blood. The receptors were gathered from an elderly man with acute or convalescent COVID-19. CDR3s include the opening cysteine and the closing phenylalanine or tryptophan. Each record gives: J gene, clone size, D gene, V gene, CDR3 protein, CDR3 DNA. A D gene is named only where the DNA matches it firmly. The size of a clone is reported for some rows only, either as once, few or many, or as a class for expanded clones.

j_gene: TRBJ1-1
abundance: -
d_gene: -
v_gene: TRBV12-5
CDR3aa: CASAISGSTEAFF
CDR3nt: TGTGCTAGCGCTATATCGGGGAGCACTGAAGCTTTCTTT

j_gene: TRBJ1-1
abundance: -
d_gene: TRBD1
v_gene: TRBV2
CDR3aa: CASSDGTGAMNTEAFF
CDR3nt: TGTGCCAGCAGCGATGGGACAGGGGCTATGAACACTGAAGCTTTCTTT

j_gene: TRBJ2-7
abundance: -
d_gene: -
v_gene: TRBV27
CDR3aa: CASSLLPPEEVSSYEQYF
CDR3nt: TGTGCCAGCAGTTTACTCCCTCCCGAGGAGGTTAGCTCCTACGAGCAGTACTTC

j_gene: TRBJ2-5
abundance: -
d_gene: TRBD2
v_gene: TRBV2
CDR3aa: CASTPRGGGLETQYF
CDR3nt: TGTGCCAGCACCCCGCGTGGCGGGGGGCTGGAGACCCAGTACTTC

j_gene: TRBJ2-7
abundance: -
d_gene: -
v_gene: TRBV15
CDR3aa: CATSRDPQVHEQYF
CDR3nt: TGTGCCACCAGCAGAGATCCGCAGGTCCACGAGCAGTACTTC

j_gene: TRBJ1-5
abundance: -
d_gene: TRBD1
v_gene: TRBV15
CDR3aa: CATSIGTGNQPQHF
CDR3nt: TGTGCCACCAGCATAGGGACAGGAAATCAGCCCCAGCATTTT

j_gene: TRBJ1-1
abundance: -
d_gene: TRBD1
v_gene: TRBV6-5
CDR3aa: CASSRGQGAEAFF
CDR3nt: TGTGCCAGCAGTAGAGGACAGGGCGCTGAAGCTTTCTTT

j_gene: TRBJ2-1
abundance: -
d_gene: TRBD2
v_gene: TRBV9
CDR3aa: CASSVASGGSIHEQFF
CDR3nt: TGTGCCAGCAGCGTAGCTAGCGGGGGTTCGATCCATGAGCAGTTCTTC

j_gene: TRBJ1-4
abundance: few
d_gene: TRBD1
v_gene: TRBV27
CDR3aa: CASSSYPGQERKLFF
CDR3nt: TGTGCCAGCAGTTCGTATCCGGGACAGGAGAGAAAACTGTTTTTT

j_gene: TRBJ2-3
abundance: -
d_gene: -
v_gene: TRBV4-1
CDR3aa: CASSQGWGGLETDTQYF
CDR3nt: TGCGCCAGCAGCCAAGGGTGGGGGGGCCTCGAGACAGATACGCAGTATTTT

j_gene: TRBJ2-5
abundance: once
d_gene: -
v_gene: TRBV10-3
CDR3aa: CAISVRQQETQYF
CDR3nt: TGTGCCATCAGTGTGAGGCAGCAAGAGACCCAGTACTTC

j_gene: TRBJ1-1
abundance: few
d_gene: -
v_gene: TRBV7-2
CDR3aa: CASSSQRLNMNTEAFF
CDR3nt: TGTGCCAGCAGCTCCCAAAGACTGAATATGAACACTGAAGCTTTCTTT

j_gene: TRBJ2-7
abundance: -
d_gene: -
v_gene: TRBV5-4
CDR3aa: CASSLQGLDEQYF
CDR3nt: TGTGCCAGCAGCTTGCAGGGGTTGGACGAGCAGTACTTC

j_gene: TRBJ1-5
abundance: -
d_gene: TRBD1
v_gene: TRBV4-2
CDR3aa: CASSRDRDSAQPQHF
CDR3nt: TGTGCCAGCAGTCGGGACAGGGATAGTGCTCAGCCCCAGCATTTT

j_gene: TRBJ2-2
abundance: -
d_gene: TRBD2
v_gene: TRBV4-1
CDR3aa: CASSQETGGLAGELFF
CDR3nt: TGCGCCAGCAGCCAAGAGACGGGGGGTCTAGCCGGGGAGCTGTTTTTT

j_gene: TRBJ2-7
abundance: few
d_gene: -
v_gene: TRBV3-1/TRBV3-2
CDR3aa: CASSILGAGEQYF
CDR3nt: TGTGCCAGCAGCATTCTTGGGGCCGGCGAGCAGTACTTC